These T cell receptor beta chains were read from a single sample in a study of response to subunit inactivated influenza vaccine. Using its own MiXCR run on the RT-PCR reads, TCRdb lists one record per CDR3 protein. The sample lists 500,000 to 600,000 distinct CDR3 sequences, approximately 12% occurring once. The specimen was PBMCs from blood, collected on the day of vaccination. These receptors were collected from a man aged 45-60 years who received an inactivated influenza vaccine. CDR3s include the opening cysteine and the closing phenylalanine or tryptophan. A D gene is named only where the DNA matches it firmly. Some rows have no size entry. The others give once, few or many, or a class for an expanded clone.

clone_size d_call j_call v_call cdr3_nt cdr3_aa
few NA TRBJ1-5 TRBV6-5 TGTGCCAGCAGTTACGAGGGAATTGGGCGGCAGCCCCAGCATTTT CASSYEGIGRQPQHF
many NA TRBJ2-7 TRBV7-9 TGTGCCAGCAGCCAAAGCTCCTACGAGCAGTACTTC CASSQSSYEQYF
few TRBD2 TRBJ2-7 TRBV5-1 TGCGCCAGCAGCGCAGGGGCTAGCGGGAGTGGGTACGAGCAGTACTTC CASSAGASGSGYEQYF
many NA TRBJ1-1 TRBV5-1 TGCGCCAGCAGCCCTATGCATGGGGGATCGAACACTGAAGCTTTCTTT CASSPMHGGSNTEAFF
many TRBD1 TRBJ2-7 TRBV12-3/TRBV12-4 TGTGCCAGCAGTTTATTTCCAGGGGGCCCCTACGAGCAGTACTTC CASSLFPGGPYEQYF
many TRBD2 TRBJ2-7 TRBV20-1 TGCAGTGCTCCGAAGAGCGGGGGCATAGGCACCTACGAGCAGTACTTC CSAPKSGGIGTYEQYF
few TRBD2 TRBJ2-5 TRBV12-3/TRBV12-4 TGTGCCAGCAGTTCACTAGCGGGAGAGACCCAGTACTTC CASSSLAGETQYF
once NA TRBJ2-1 TRBV5-1 TGCGCCAGCAGCTTGTCAGACAGGCGCCCTCCTTACTACAATGAGCAGTTCTTC CASSLSDRRPPYYNEQFF
NA TRBD2 TRBJ2-1 TRBV2 TGTGCCAGCAGTGAATTAAGGACTAGTTACAATGAGCAGTTCTTC CASSELRTSYNEQFF
many NA TRBJ2-5 TRBV7-2 TGTGCCAGCAGCTTAGGTCGGGCCGAGACCCAGTACTTC CASSLGRAETQYF
few TRBD2 TRBJ2-7 TRBV9 TGTGCCCGGGGGGGGGAAAGAAGCCTGTACGAGCAGTACTTC CARGGERSLYEQYF
few NA TRBJ1-6 TRBV7-2 TGTGCCAGCAGCGGACAGAGAGAGTCACCCCTCCACTTT CASSGQRESPLHF
few NA TRBJ2-7 TRBV29-1 TGCAGCGTTCAGGAGGGGGGCCTGTCCTACGAGCAGTACTTC CSVQEGGLSYEQYF
few NA TRBJ2-6 TRBV7-6 TGTGCCAGCAGCTTAGTTGAGGGGGCTGGGGCCAACGTCCTGACTTTC CASSLVEGAGANVLTF
NA NA TRBJ1-1 TRBV28 TGTGCCAGCAGTTTATCCTCAACAAGAGAAGCTTTCTTT CASSLSSTREAFF
NA NA TRBJ1-2 TRBV4-1 TGCGCCAGCAGCCAAGTCGGCCAGGGCCATGGCTACACCTTC CASSQVGQGHGYTF
few NA TRBJ1-2 TRBV7-2 TGTGCCAGCAGCAGGACAGCCAGTGGCGGCTACACCTTC CASSRTASGGYTF
few NA TRBJ2-5 TRBV11-2 TGTGCCAGCAGCTTATCACAGGGATTAGGGGAGACCCAGTACTTC CASSLSQGLGETQYF
few TRBD1 TRBJ2-3 TRBV5-1 TGCGCCAGCAGCGATGGGACAGCCGGCACAGATACGCAGTATTTT CASSDGTAGTDTQYF
NA NA TRBJ2-2 TRBV5-1 TGCGCCAGCAGCTTGGTTTATCTGTCGCCCGGGGAGCTGTTTTTT CASSLVYLSPGELFF
many TRBD2 TRBJ2-3 TRBV10-3 TGTGCCATCAGGCCTAGCGGGACCGATACGCAGTATTTT CAIRPSGTDTQYF
NA NA TRBJ2-1 TRBV20-1 TGCAGTGCTAGAGGTGATACAGCGGGCCTCCTCTCCTACAATGAGCAGTTCTTC CSARGDTAGLLSYNEQFF
NA NA TRBJ2-1 TRBV10-1 TGCGCCAGCAGTGAGCCGCCTCCATCAGAACTCCAGCAGTTCTTC CASSEPPPSELQQFF
many NA TRBJ2-5 TRBV3-1 TGTGCCAGCAGCCAAGAACTAGGGTACCAAGAGACCCAGTACTTC CASSQELGYQETQYF
few NA TRBJ2-3 TRBV5-1 TGCGCCAGCAGCTTTATATGGTCTAGCACAGATACGCAGTATTTT CASSFIWSSTDTQYF
NA NA TRBJ2-5 TRBV7-9 TGTGCCAGCAGCTTACTTTCCAATAGTGGACAAGAGACCCAGTACTTC CASSLLSNSGQETQYF
NA NA TRBJ2-1 TRBV4-3 TGCGCCAGCAGCCAAGATGTCCTCAGGACGTCGTACAATGAGCAGTTCTTC CASSQDVLRTSYNEQFF
few NA TRBJ2-1 TRBV10-3 TGTGCCATCAGGGATCCGGGACTGCCTACGGATGAGCAGTTCTTC CAIRDPGLPTDEQFF
few TRBD2 TRBJ2-7 TRBV11-2 TGTGCCAGCAGCAACCGGGCGCAGCGGGGGGTTGCCGAGCAGTACTTC CASSNRAQRGVAEQYF
NA TRBD2 TRBJ2-1 TRBV6-2/TRBV6-3 TGTGCCAGCAGTCGAGGGGTCCTAGCGGGAGGGAACCCCTCCTACAATGAGCAGTTCTTC CASSRGVLAGGNPSYNEQFF
many TRBD2 TRBJ2-3 TRBV7-8 TGTGCCAGCAGCTCCCTTCTAGCGGGGGACACAGATACGCAGTATTTT CASSSLLAGDTDTQYF
few NA TRBJ2-1 TRBV3-1 TGTGCCAGCAGCCAAGGTAATGGTCCTAGGGAACAGTTCTTC CASSQGNGPREQFF
NA TRBD2 TRBJ2-1 TRBV11-1 TGTGCCAGCAGCACCCCCGAGGGACTAGCGGGAGCCCTAGGCTCCTACAATGAGCAGTTCTTC CASSTPEGLAGALGSYNEQFF
few TRBD2 TRBJ2-1 TRBV25-1 TGTGCCAGCAGTCAGACTAGCATCCGTCTCGACAATGAGCAGTTCTTC CASSQTSIRLDNEQFF